This T cell receptor (beta chain) was captured by sequencing in a study of lymphopenia after photon versus proton radiotherapy. General study points: Post-nadir TCR diversity decline inversely tracked overall survival among those who died. Relative stability marked proton patients; photon patients lost diversity and naive cells. Better survival with proton therapy was suggested as possible, not demonstrated.

The CDR3 has 16 residues. Measured with immunoSEQ multiplex PCR; TCRdb has only the in-frame clones, and not every one. The profile shows under 35,000 clones, approximately 87% of them singletons. Points on this clone: Antigen specificity is unknown.

This clonotype originated in a woman in her seventies with pancreatic cancer. The sequencing here drew on peripheral blood, taken from a patient treated with proton-based radiotherapy. The chain uses TRBV12-2 and TRBJ1-5. TRBV12-2 is noted as a pseudogene. The CDR3 loop is CASRLARGFNNQPQHF. The CDR3 coding sequence is TGTGCAAGTCGCTTAGCGAGAGGGTTCAACAATCAGCCCCAGCATTTT.